Shown below are 31 T cell receptor beta chains from a single sample sequenced in a study of human T cells and chemical hapten exposure. Time point defined: patch test 1, 2 weeks after DPC sensitization. Described treatment: therapeutic diphenylcyclopropenone sensitization with weekly scalp DPC. TCRdb used MiXCR to reprocess the RACE reads, holding one entry per CDR3 protein. The sample shows about 340,000 distinct CDR3 sequences, 6% to 8.5% of them seen only once. Sequences were derived from whole blood, sampled in connection with sensitization to the hapten diphenylcyclopropenone (DPC). These receptors were collected from a young woman with alopecia areata. Some clones in this sample may be carry-over from other donors' samples.

The chain joins TRBV12-3 or TRBV12-4 to TRBJ2-1, with 7 bases aligning to TRBD2. This CDR3 is 15 amino acids long. Germline trimming cut 3 bases from V and 7 bases from J; bases unmatched to any gene: 9. The CDR3 reads CASSFGPSGDNEQFF. In nucleotides, the CDR3 is TGTGCCAGCAGTTTCGGGCCTAGCGGAGATAATGAGCAGTTCTTC.

This clonotype was found many times. The gene calls are TRBV29-1 and TRBJ2-1; possible D gene TRBD2, 6 bases. Germline lookup yields CDR1 SQVTM and CDR2 ANQGSEA. The CDR3 has 13 amino acids. V was pared by 3 bases and J by 6 bases, with 12 bases between. The CDR3: CSVDGGEVNEQFF. The DNA for the CDR3 is TGCAGCGTTGACGGAGGGGAGGTCAATGAGCAGTTCTTC.

This clonotype was observed a few times. This chain joins TRBV25-1 and TRBJ2-3; 7 nucleotides line up with TRBD2. The CDR3 has 13 residues. CDR1 MGHDK and CDR2 SYGVNS come from the germline V gene. Trimming cost V 8 bases and J 5 bases; bases outside gene matches: 7. In nucleotides, the CDR3 is TGTGCCAGCGGGGGGGTAGCCGAAGATACGCAGTATTTT. Translation: CASGGVAEDTQYF. Supplemented by reference TRBV25-1 and TRBJ2-3, the full variable domain reads EADIYQTPRYLVIGTGKKITLECSQTMGHDKMYWYQQDPGMELHLIHYSYGVNSTEKGDLSSESTVSRIRTEHFPLTLESARPSHTSQYLCASGGVAEDTQYFGPGTRLTVL.

This clonotype has more than one count but fewer than ten. The chain uses TRBV29-1 and TRBJ1-4, with a weak D call TRBD1 (6 bases). CDR3 length equals 11 residues. Germline V gives CDR1 SQVTM, CDR2 ANQGSEA. V lost 6 bases, J lost 6 bases, and 8 bases lay in between. CDR3: CSVGGDEKLFF. CDR3 nucleotides: TGCAGCGTGGGGGGCGATGAAAAACTGTTTTTT. The whole variable domain, remainder taken from reference TRBV29-1 and TRBJ1-4, is SAVISQKPSRDICQRGTSLTIQCQVDSQVTMMFWYRQQPGQSLTLIATANQGSEATYESGFVIDKFPISRPNLTFSTLTVSNMSPEDSSIYLCSVGGDEKLFFGSGTQLSVL.

The chain has TRBV18 and TRBJ1-5, with D unclear. Trimming took off 6 bases at V and 4 bases at J, with 13 bases between the two ends. The CDR3 totals 14 residues. Germline V lookup: CDR1 KGHSH, CDR2 LQKENI. The CDR3 DNA reads as TGTGCCAGCTCCCTCGGACCTAGGAATCAGCCCCAGCATTTT. The encoded protein is CASSLGPRNQPQHF.

The J gene is TRBJ1-1, the V gene TRBV4-2; TRBD1 aligns across 8 bases. Germline values: CDR1 LGHNA, CDR2 YNFKEQ. This CDR3 comprises 14 residues. The V gene end was trimmed by 5 bases and the J gene end by 5 bases; junction bases not matched to a gene: 7. CDR3 in amino acids: CASSNGQGWTEAFF. In nucleotides, the CDR3 is TGTGCCAGCAGCAACGGACAGGGCTGGACTGAAGCTTTCTTT.

This clonotype was picked up many times. The chain carries TRBV28 and TRBJ2-1, with 8 bases fitting TRBD1. Germline trimming cut 5 bases from V and 5 bases from J; bases unmatched to any gene: 11. The CDR3 is made up of 16 amino acids. Germline-derived CDR1 and CDR2 are MDHEN and SYDVKM. CDR3 in amino acids: CASSLYGGTGDNEQFF. The DNA for the CDR3 is TGTGCCAGCAGTCTCTATGGAGGGACAGGAGACAATGAGCAGTTCTTC.

This clonotype showed up many times. The V and J genes are TRBV4-2 and TRBJ1-1; TRBD1 matches 10 bases. J lost 6 bases, V lost 1 base, and 8 bases had no gene match. Germline-derived CDR1 and CDR2 are LGHNA and YNFKEQ. CDR3 size: 16 residues. This CDR3 is CASSQGGQGGFAEAFF. For the CDR3, the DNA is TGTGCCAGCAGCCAAGGCGGACAGGGGGGTTTCGCTGAAGCTTTCTTT.

The table lists this clonotype with many counts. This chain uses TRBV5-5 with TRBJ2-1; D remains unclear. Trimming removed 1 base at V and 8 bases at J, with 10 bases between. The length of the CDR3 is 13 residues. CDR1 is SGHKS, CDR2 YYEKEE, per germline (reference sequence). The CDR3 coding sequence is TGTGCCAGCAGCTTGAGTGCGTGGGATGAGCAGTTCTTC. Translating gives CASSLSAWDEQFF.

On this clonotype itself: This is likely a read error, given that the CDR3 carries no conserved phenylalanine or tryptophan at its end. V gene TRBV27 combines with J gene TRBJ1-5; 10 positions agree with TRBD1. CDR1 is MNHEY and CDR2 is SMNVEV in the germline V gene (reference sequence). Losses at the gene ends were 5 bases for V and 4 bases for J; bases not matched to a gene: 5. The CDR3 is 15 amino acids. The DNA of the CDR3 is TGTGCCAGCAGTCCGGGACAGGGGAGTAATCAGCCCCAGCATTAT. Amino acid sequence: CASSPGQGSNQPQHY.

The rearrangement uses TRBV20-1 and TRBJ1-2; D ambiguous. Per the germline V gene, CDR1 is DFQATT and CDR2 is SNEGSKA (reference sequence). This CDR3 has 12 residues. V was cut by 0 bases and J by 0 bases, with 2 bases left in between. This CDR3 is CSARETNYGYTF. DNA for the CDR3: TGCAGTGCTAGAGAGACTAACTATGGCTACACCTTC.

The chain recombines TRBV7-3 with TRBJ2-2; unclear D gene. The V end lost 0 bases, the J end lost 6 bases, and 8 bases lay between the germline ends. Germline loops: CDR1 SGHTA, CDR2 FQGTGA. The CDR3 runs to 14 residues. The CDR3 nucleotides read TGTGCCAGCAGCTTAACTAGAAGGGCCGGGGAGCTGTTTTTT. Encoded protein: CASSLTRRAGELFF.

The table lists this clonotype with a few counts. This chain connects TRBV12-3 or TRBV12-4 to TRBJ1-2; the D is unclear. Trimming shortened V by 1 base and J by 8 bases, and 11 bases separated the two germline ends. The CDR3 spans 13 residues. In nucleotides, the CDR3 is TGTGCCAGCAGTTTAGACCTTCGAGGGGGCTACACCTTC. Translating gives CASSLDLRGGYTF.

The chain employs TRBV5-1 and TRBJ2-1; D remains unclear. Germline V lookup: CDR1 SGHRS, CDR2 YFSETQ. The CDR3 is made up of 15 amino acids. With 3 bases removed from V and 5 bases from J, the gap between germline ends came to 15 bases. For the CDR3, the DNA is TGCGCCAGCAGCTCCAAAGAACGGCTCGACAATGAGCAGTTCTTC. Encoded protein: CASSSKERLDNEQFF.

The sample holds a few counts of this clonotype. The chain is built from TRBV6-1 and TRBJ1-5; D is uncertain. The CDR3 contains 12 residues. Deletions cut 2 bases from V and 10 bases from J, with 9 bases between. The germline gives CDR1 MNHNS, CDR2 SASEGT. This CDR3 reads CASSEQYGPQHF. The CDR3 DNA is TGTGCCAGCAGTGAACAGTACGGCCCCCAGCATTTT.

This clonotype has just a few counts. The CDR3 nucleotides read TGTGCCAGCAGCCAAGAGAAACGGACTGAAGCTTTCTTT. This gives the protein CASSQEKRTEAFF. J is TRBJ1-1 and V is TRBV4-2; D remains unclear. Trimming left V 0 bases short and J 5 bases short, with 7 bases between. Germline CDR1 reads LGHNA; CDR2 reads YNFKEQ. This CDR3 is 13 amino acids long.

This clonotype appeared a few times. The V gene is TRBV12-3 or TRBV12-4, the J gene TRBJ2-4; possibly TRBD1 or TRBD2 for D (5 bases each). This CDR3 is built from 16 residues. V was clipped by 3 bases and J by 6 bases, with 18 bases between them. The CDR3 region is CASSFETWGSRNIQYF. For the CDR3, the DNA is TGTGCCAGCAGTTTCGAGACGTGGGGGTCGCGAAACATTCAGTACTTC.

The sample holds many counts of this clonotype. The V and J genes are TRBV7-9 and TRBJ2-4; tentatively, D is TRBD2 (5 bases). The CDR3 is made up of 13 amino acids. Germline CDR1 is SEHNR and CDR2 is FQNEAQ (reference sequence). Trimming cost V 1 base and J 6 bases, with 7 bases left between them. In DNA form, the CDR3 reads TGTGCCAGCAGCTTAGGTCTAGCAAACATTCAGTACTTC. Translated, it gives CASSLGLANIQYF.

The genes are TRBV7-2 and TRBJ1-1; no firm D call. Germline loops: CDR1 SGHTA, CDR2 FQGNSA. V was cut by 0 bases and J by 11 bases, with 13 bases left in between. This CDR3 contains 13 residues. Here the CDR3 DNA reads TGTGCCAGCAGCTTAGCGCAAGCGGAAGTGGCTTTCTTT. Translation gives CASSLAQAEVAFF.

This sequence joins TRBV6-2 or TRBV6-3 and TRBJ1-1; unclear D gene. V was pared by 4 bases and J by 3 bases, with 9 bases between. The CDR3 extends over 13 amino acids. Looked up from germline, CDR1 is MNHEY and CDR2 is SVGEGT. The CDR3 DNA sequence: TGTGCCAGCAGTTTACGTCTCTACACTGAAGCTTTCTTT. It encodes CASSLRLYTEAFF.

The chain couples TRBV20-1 to TRBJ2-3; 9 nucleotides line up with TRBD2. J gave up 5 bases and V 0 bases, and 9 bases lay outside the gene matches. Germline V gene data show CDR1 as DFQATT and CDR2 as SNEGSKA (reference sequence). The CDR3 has 16 residues. This chain's CDR3 is CSARDMAGGPGDTQYF. CDR3 DNA: TGCAGTGCTAGAGACATGGCGGGGGGGCCCGGAGATACGCAGTATTTT.

This clonotype was detected a few times. This chain joins TRBV12-3 or TRBV12-4 and TRBJ1-1, with a weak D call TRBD1 (5 bases). This CDR3 region has 15 residues. Trimming removed 7 bases from V and 4 bases from J, with 19 bases in between. CDR3 in DNA: TGTGCCAGCAATTTGGCTAGCGGGGGGGGCACTGAAGCTTTCTTT. Its protein product is CASNLASGGGTEAFF.

In its sample, this clonotype was seen many times. The V call is TRBV5-8, the J call TRBJ2-4; tentative D call: TRBD2 (6 bases). V gave up 0 bases and J gave up 5 bases, with 12 bases separating them. This CDR3 spans 15 amino acids. Germline loops: CDR1 SGHTS, CDR2 YDEGEE. The CDR3: CASSLVAGLENIQYF. CDR3 in DNA: TGTGCCAGCAGCTTGGTTGCGGGGTTAGAAAACATTCAGTACTTC.

The chain has TRBV29-1 and TRBJ2-3, with 9 bases fitting TRBD1. V lost 1 base and J lost 15; bases outside the gene matches: 11. The CDR3 totals 13 residues. Germline values: CDR1 SQVTM, CDR2 ANQGSEA. Written as DNA, the CDR3 is TGCAGCGTTGAAGTCCGGGACAGGGAATTCCTCTATTTT. It yields the protein CSVEVRDREFLYF.

This clonotype has ten or more counts. J is TRBJ2-1 and V is TRBV12-5; 9 nucleotides match TRBD2. This CDR3 has 14 residues. The junction had 9 bases not matched to a gene; V was cut back by 6 bases and J by 9 bases. The V gene's germline CDR1 is LGHNT and CDR2 FRNRAP. Written as DNA, the CDR3 is TGTGCTAGTGGATCCCCGGGACTAGCCTTTGAGCAGTTCTTC. As protein: CASGSPGLAFEQFF. Drawing the rest from reference TRBV12-5 and TRBJ2-1, the complete variable domain is DARVTQTPRHKVTEMGQEVTMRCQPILGHNTVFWYRQTMMQGLELLAYFRNRAPLDDSGMPKDRFSAEMPDATLATLKIQPSEPRDSAVYFCASGSPGLAFEQFFGPGTRLTVL.

This clonotype was counted at least ten times. The CDR3 is CASSPDRNQPQHF. Here the CDR3 DNA reads TGTGCCAGCTCACCGGACAGGAATCAGCCCCAGCATTTT. This rearrangement joins TRBV18 to TRBJ1-5; TRBD1 matches 7 bases. Germline CDR1 KGHSH, CDR2 LQKENI. V lost 3 bases, J lost 4 bases, and 0 bases stayed unmatched. The CDR3 totals 13 residues.

This clonotype was detected ten times or more. The chain has TRBV5-1 and TRBJ1-4; 8 positions match TRBD1. The CDR3 consists of 13 residues. Germline assignment: CDR1 SGHRS and CDR2 YFSETQ. Trimming removed 0 bases from V and 8 bases from J; junction bases left unmatched: 0. The CDR3 region is CASSLGTGEKLFF. The DNA for the CDR3 is TGCGCCAGCAGCTTGGGGACAGGGGAAAAACTGTTTTTT.

The chain recombines TRBV18 with TRBJ2-5; 11 nucleotides line up with TRBD1. The CDR3 sequence is 20 residues long. The V gene end was trimmed by 0 bases and the J gene end by 3 bases; junction bases not matched to a gene: 15. CDR1 KGHSH and CDR2 LQKENI come from the germline V gene. The DNA of the CDR3 is TGTGCCAGCTCACCACCGGTTCTCATATCGTGGGACAGGGGGAAAGAGACCCAGTACTTC. Protein: CASSPPVLISWDRGKETQYF.

This rearrangement joins TRBV6-2 or TRBV6-3 to TRBJ2-7, with 13 bases that match TRBD2. The CDR3 is made up of 17 amino acids. V lost 7 bases to trimming and J lost 1 base; unmatched junction nucleotides: 10. The germline V gene encodes CDR1 MNHEY and CDR2 SVGEGT. Here the CDR3 reads CASTRTSGGGLSYEQYF. The CDR3 DNA sequence: TGTGCCAGCACCCGGACTAGCGGGGGAGGTCTTTCCTACGAGCAGTACTTC.

This clonotype was found many times. The J gene is TRBJ1-2, the V gene TRBV20-1; no definite D call. Germline V CDR1 and CDR2: DFQATT, SNEGSKA (reference sequence). The CDR3 consists of 14 residues. Trimming cost V 1 base and J 8 bases, with 17 bases left between them. For the CDR3, the DNA is TGCAGTGCTAGAGGTCCCAAGGGAGGTTGGGGCTACACCTTC. This encodes CSARGPKGGWGYTF.

In this sample, this clonotype turned up a few times. The chain employs TRBV2 and TRBJ1-2; D is perhaps TRBD1 (6 bases). CDR1 is SNHLY and CDR2 is FYNNEI in the germline V gene. V lost 6 bases to trimming and J lost 1 base, with 12 bases between them. This CDR3 contains 14 residues. The CDR3, as DNA: TGTGCCAGCAGCCCAGAAGGGGGTAACTATGGCTACACCTTC. Translation: CASSPEGGNYGYTF.